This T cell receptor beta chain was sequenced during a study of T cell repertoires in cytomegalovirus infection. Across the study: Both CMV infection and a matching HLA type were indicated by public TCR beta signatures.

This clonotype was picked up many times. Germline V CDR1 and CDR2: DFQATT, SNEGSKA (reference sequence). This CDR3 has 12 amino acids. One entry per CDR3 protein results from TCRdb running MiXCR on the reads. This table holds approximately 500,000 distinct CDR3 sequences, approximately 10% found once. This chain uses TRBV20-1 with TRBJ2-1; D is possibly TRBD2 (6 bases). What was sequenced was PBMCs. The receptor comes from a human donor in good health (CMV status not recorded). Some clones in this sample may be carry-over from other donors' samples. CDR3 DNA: TGCAGCGAGGAGGGTTCCTACAATGAGCAGTTCTTC. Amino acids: CSEEGSYNEQFF.